Below, 10 T cell receptor beta chains from the same sample are listed, as sequenced in a study of T-cell memory formation after mild COVID-19. One entry per CDR3 protein results from TCRdb running MiXCR on the 5' RACE reads. The sample gives fewer than 650,000 distinct CDR3 sequences, roughly 20% of which show up once; about 8.2% is in the top ten. The sequenced material came from PBMCs or a T cell subset sorted from them (not recorded which). The source of these receptors is an adult woman who had mild COVID-19 (a few samples of this study predate the infection). Cell type and time point are not known.

The chain links TRBV5-1 to TRBJ1-2, with a weak D call TRBD1 (6 bases). V was trimmed by 0 bases and J by 3 bases, leaving 9 bases between them. CDR3 length: 14 amino acids. The germline V gene has CDR1 SGHRS and CDR2 YFSETQ. Here the CDR3 DNA reads TGCGCCAGCAGCTTGGGGTACAGGGACTATGGCTACACCTTC. This encodes CASSLGYRDYGYTF.

V usage is TRBV14 and J usage is TRBJ1-2, with 7 bases identical to TRBD1. The CDR3 runs 13 residues. Unmatched junction bases numbered 4, after V lost 4 bases and J lost 5 bases. The V gene's germline CDR1 is SGHDN and CDR2 FVKESK. The CDR3 here is CASSRDSDYGYTF. CDR3 sequence (DNA): TGTGCCAGCAGCCGGGACAGCGATTATGGCTACACCTTC. The full variable domain, completed using reference TRBV14 and TRBJ1-2, is EAGVTQFPSHSVIEKGQTVTLRCDPISGHDNLYWYRRVMGKEIKFLLHFVKESKQDESGMPNNRFLAERTGGTYSTLKVQPAELEDSGVYFCASSRDSDYGYTFGSGTRLTVV.

The sample holds a few counts of this clonotype. The chain joins TRBV29-1 to TRBJ2-1; TRBD2 agrees at 8 bases. V lost 0 bases to trimming and J lost 13 bases; unmatched junction nucleotides: 5. The CDR3 sequence is 12 residues long. CDR1 and CDR2 (germline): SQVTM, ANQGSEA. The DNA for the CDR3 is TGCAGCGTTGAAGAGTCGGGAGGGAAACAGTTCTTC. Residues: CSVEESGGKQFF.

This rearrangement joins TRBV11-2 to TRBJ2-1; weak D call: TRBD1 (6 bases). V gave up 5 bases and J gave up 4 bases, with 18 bases separating them. Germline V gene sequence: CDR1 SGHAT, CDR2 FQNNGV. The CDR3 has 16 amino acids. The CDR3 spells CASSRGAGALYNEQFF. The CDR3 DNA is TGTGCCAGCAGCCGCGGTGCAGGGGCCCTATACAATGAGCAGTTCTTC. Full variable domain (outside the CDR3, taken from reference TRBV11-2 and TRBJ2-1): EAGVAQSPRYKIIEKRQSVAFWCNPISGHATLYWYQQILGQGPKLLIQFQNNGVVDDSQLPKDRFSAERLKGVDSTLKIQPAKLEDSAVYLCASSRGAGALYNEQFFGPGTRLTVL.

This rearrangement joins TRBV12-3 or TRBV12-4 to TRBJ2-2, with D possibly matching TRBD2 (6 bases). CDR3 length: 12 residues. V was shortened by 6 bases and J by 10 bases, with 12 bases between the two germline ends. The CDR3: CASSPVAEELFF. CDR3 coding DNA: TGTGCCAGCAGCCCTGTAGCGGAGGAGCTGTTTTTT.

The chain links TRBV12-3 or TRBV12-4 to TRBJ2-3; a weak D match, TRBD1 (5 bases). The CDR3 is 14 amino acids. The germline V and J ends were trimmed by 4 bases and 2 bases, with 10 bases remaining between them. CDR3 residues: CASSSGHHTDTQYF. CDR3 sequence (DNA): TGTGCCAGCAGTTCAGGGCACCACACAGATACGCAGTATTTT.

The J gene is TRBJ2-7, the V gene TRBV7-6; tentatively, D is TRBD1 (5 bases). Germline lookup yields CDR1 SGHVS and CDR2 FNYEAQ. CDR3 length equals 15 residues. V was cut by 4 bases and J by 3 bases, with 16 bases left in between. DNA for the CDR3: TGTGCCAGCAGCTCAAGCACGGACATGTACTACGAGCAGTACTTC. Its protein is CASSSSTDMYYEQYF.

The rearrangement uses TRBV5-1 and TRBJ2-7; 8 bases fit TRBD1. This CDR3 is built from 14 residues. Germline V gives CDR1 SGHRS, CDR2 YFSETQ. Trimming removed 4 bases from V and 0 bases from J; junction bases left unmatched: 3. CDR3 sequence: CASSPGGHSYEQYF. The DNA of the CDR3 is TGCGCCAGCAGCCCAGGGGGCCACTCCTACGAGCAGTACTTC.

The rearrangement joins TRBV5-1 to TRBJ1-2; maybe TRBD1 (6 bases). V lost 3 bases to trimming and J lost 6 bases, with 15 bases between them. This CDR3 spans 14 amino acids. CDR1 is SGHRS and CDR2 is YFSETQ in the germline V gene. CDR3 protein: CASSWPTGTDGYTF. The CDR3 nucleotides read TGCGCCAGCAGCTGGCCGACAGGCACAGATGGCTACACCTTC.

The rearrangement links TRBV12-3 or TRBV12-4 to TRBJ2-2; possible D gene TRBD1, 6 bases. CDR3 size: 14 residues. Trimming removed 4 bases from V and 10 bases from J, with 16 bases in between. CDR3 bases: TGTGCCAGCAGTTCAGCAGGGGAAGACGAGGAGCTGTTTTTT. Protein sequence: CASSSAGEDEELFF.